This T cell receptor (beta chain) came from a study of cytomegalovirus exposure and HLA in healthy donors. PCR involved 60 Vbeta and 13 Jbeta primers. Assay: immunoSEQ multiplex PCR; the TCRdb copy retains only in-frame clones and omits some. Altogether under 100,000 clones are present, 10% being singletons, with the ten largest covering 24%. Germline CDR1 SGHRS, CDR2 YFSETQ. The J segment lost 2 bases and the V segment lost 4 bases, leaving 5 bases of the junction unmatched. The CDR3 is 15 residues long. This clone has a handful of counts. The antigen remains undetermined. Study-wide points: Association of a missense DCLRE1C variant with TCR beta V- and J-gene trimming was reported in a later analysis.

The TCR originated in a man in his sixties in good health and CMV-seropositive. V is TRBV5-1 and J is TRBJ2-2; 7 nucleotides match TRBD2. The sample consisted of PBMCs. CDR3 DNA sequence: TGCGCCAGCAGCCTCGGACTAGTTAACACCGGGGAGCTGTTTTTT. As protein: CASSLGLVNTGELFF.